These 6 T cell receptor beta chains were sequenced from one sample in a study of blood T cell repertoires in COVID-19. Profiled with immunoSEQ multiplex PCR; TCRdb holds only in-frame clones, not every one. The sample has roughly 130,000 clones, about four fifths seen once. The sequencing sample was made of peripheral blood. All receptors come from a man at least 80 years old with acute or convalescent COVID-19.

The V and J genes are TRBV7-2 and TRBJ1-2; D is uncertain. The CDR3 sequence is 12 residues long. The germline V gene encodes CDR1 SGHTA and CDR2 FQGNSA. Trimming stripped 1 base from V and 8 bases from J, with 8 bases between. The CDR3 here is CASSLGGGGYTF. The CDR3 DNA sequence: TGTGCCAGCAGCTTAGGGGGAGGAGGCTACACCTTC. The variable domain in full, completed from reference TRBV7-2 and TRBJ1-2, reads GAGVSQSPSNKVTEKGKDVELRCDPISGHTALYWYRQSLGQGLEFLIYFQGNSAPDKSGLPSDRFSAERTGGSVSTLTIQRTQQEDSAVYLCASSLGGGGYTFGSGTRLTVV.

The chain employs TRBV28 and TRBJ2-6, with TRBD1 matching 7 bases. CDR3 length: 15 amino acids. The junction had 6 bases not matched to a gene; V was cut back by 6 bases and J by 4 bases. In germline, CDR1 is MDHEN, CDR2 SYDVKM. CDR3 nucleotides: TGTGCCAGCAGCCTGACAGGGCTCGGGGCCAACGTCCTGACTTTC. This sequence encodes CASSLTGLGANVLTF.

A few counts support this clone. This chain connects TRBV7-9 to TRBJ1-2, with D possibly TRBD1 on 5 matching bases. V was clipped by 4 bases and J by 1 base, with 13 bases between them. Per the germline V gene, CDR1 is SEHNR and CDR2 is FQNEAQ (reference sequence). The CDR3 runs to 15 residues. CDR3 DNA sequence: TGTGCCAGCAGCTCACTACAGGCCTATAACTATGGCTACACCTTC. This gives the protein CASSSLQAYNYGYTF.

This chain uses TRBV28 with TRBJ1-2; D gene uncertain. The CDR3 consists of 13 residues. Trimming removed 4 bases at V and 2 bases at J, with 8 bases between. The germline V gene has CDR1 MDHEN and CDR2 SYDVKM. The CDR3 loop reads CASSSRLNYGYTF. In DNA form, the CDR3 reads TGTGCCAGCAGTTCCAGATTGAACTATGGCTACACCTTC.

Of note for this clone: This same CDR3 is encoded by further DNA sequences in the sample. CDR3: CASSLGLAPDTQYF. The CDR3 nucleotides are TGTGCCAGCAGCTTAGGACTAGCGCCAGATACGCAGTATTTT. This chain connects TRBV11-3 to TRBJ2-3; 8 nucleotides align to TRBD2. The length of the CDR3 is 14 residues. Per the germline V gene, CDR1 is SGHNT and CDR2 is YENEEA. Unmatched junction bases numbered 1, after V lost 1 base and J lost 4 bases.

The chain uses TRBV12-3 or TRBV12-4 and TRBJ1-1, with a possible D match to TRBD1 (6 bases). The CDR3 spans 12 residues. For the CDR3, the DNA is TGTGCGGACAGCCGCATGAACACTGAAGCTTTCTTT. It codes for CADSRMNTEAFF.